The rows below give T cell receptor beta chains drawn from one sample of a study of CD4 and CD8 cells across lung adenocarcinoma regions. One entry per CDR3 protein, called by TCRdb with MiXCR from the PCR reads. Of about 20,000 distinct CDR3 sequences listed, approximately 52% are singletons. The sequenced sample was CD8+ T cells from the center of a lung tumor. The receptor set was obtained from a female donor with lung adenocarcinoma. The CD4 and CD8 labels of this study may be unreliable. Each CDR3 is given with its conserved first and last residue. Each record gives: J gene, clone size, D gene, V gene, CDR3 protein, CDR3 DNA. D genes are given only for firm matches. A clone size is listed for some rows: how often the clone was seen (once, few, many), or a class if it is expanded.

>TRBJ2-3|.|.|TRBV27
CASSAGIRGGGPDTQYF
TGTGCCAGCAGTGCGGGAATACGGGGCGGTGGCCCAGATACGCAGTATTTT
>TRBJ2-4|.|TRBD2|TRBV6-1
CASRDAGVGAKNTQYF
TGTGCCAGCCGTGACGCGGGGGTGGGAGCCAAAAACACGCAGTACTTC
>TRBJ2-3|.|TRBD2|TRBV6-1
CASRPGGGSTDTQYF
TGTGCCAGCAGGCCGGGGGGGGGCTCCACAGACACGCAGTATTTT
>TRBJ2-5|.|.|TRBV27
CASGGLGGRGTDTQYF
TGTGCCAGCGGGGGGCTTGGGGGGAGGGGCACAGATACCCAGTACTTC
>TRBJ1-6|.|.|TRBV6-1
CASIEGYEQYF
TGTGCCAGCATTGAGGGGTACGAGCAGTACTTT
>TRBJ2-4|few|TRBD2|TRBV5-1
CASSLNPPGLAGLNEQYF
TGCGCCAGCAGCTTGAACCCGCCGGGACTAGCGGGATTGAATGAGCAGTACTTC
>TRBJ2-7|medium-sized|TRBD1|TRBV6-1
CASSEAGGTGRANEQYF
TGTGCCAGCAGTGAAGCCGGCGGGACAGGGAGAGCGAACGAGCAGTACTTC
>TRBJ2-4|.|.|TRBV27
CASRGLQSTNIQYF
TGTGCCAGCAGGGGACTTCAGAGTACCAACATTCAGTACTTC
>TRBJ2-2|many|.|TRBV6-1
CASMNSGNTGELFF
TGTGCCAGCATGAATTCGGGTAACACCGGGGAGCTGTTTTTT
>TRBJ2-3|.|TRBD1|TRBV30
CASSPGQGIVTQYF
TGTGCCTCATCTCCGGGACAGGGAATAGTTACGCAGTATTTT
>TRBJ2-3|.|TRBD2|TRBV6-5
CASSYDVRGDEQYF
TGTGCCAGCAGTTACGATGTCCGGGGGGATGAGCAGTATTTT
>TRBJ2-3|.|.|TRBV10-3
CAGIWARDPDTQYF
TGTGCGGGCATATGGGCCCGAGACCCAGATACGCAGTACTTT
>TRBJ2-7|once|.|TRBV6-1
CASRGESSYEQYF
TGTGCCAGCAGGGGAGAGAGCTCCTACGAGCAGTACTTC
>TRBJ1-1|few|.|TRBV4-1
CASSLLGVMNTEAFF
TGCGCCAGCAGCCTTCTAGGGGTTATGAACACTGAAGCTTTCTTT
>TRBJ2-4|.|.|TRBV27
CARRLAGGAKNIQYF
TGTGCCAGGAGGCTCGCTGGGGGTGCCAAAAACATCCAGTACTTC
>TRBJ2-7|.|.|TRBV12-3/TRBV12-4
CASSFQASSYEQYF
TGTGCCAGCAGTTTTCAGGCAAGCTCCTACGAGCAGTACTTC
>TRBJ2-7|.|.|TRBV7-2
CASSLDYLKTYEQYF
TGTGCCAGCAGCTTGGACTACCTAAAAACCTACGAGCAGTACTTC
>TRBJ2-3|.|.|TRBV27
CGRGATDTQYF
TGTGGGCGCGGTGCCACAGACACGCAGTATTTT
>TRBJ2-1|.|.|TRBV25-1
CASSWANSGEQFF
TGTGCCAGCAGTTGGGCTAACTCCGGGGAGCAGTTCTTC
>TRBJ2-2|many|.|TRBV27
CASHGGQGTGELFF
TGTGCCAGCCACGGTGGGCAGGGGACCGGGGAGCTGTTTTTT
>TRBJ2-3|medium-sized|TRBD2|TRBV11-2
CASGSGTTLWGDTQYF
TGTGCCAGCGGGTCCGGGACTACCCTTTGGGGTGATACGCAGTATTTT
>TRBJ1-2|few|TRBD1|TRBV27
CASSPFLDRGGYGYTF
TGTGCCAGCAGTCCCTTCCTGGACAGGGGTGGGTATGGCTACACCTTC